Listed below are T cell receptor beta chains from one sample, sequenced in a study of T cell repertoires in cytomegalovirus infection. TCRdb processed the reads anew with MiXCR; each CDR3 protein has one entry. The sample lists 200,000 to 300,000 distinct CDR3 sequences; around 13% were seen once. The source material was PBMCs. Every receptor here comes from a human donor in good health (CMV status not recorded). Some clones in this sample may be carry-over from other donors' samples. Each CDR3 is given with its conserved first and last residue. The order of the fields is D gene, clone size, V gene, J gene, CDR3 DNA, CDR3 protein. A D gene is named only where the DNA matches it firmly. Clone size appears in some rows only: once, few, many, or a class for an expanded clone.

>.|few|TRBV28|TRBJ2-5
TGTGCCAGCAGTTTGATAGGGGGAAGGGAGACCCAGTACTTC
CASSLIGGRETQYF
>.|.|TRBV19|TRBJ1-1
TGTGCCAGTAGCCTCTCCGTCCTAAAGAACACTGAAGCTTTCTTT
CASSLSVLKNTEAFF
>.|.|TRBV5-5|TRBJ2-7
TGTGCCAGCAGCTTTAGCACTTTGATAACCTACGAGCAGTACTTC
CASSFSTLITYEQYF
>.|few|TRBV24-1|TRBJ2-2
TGTGCCACCAGTGGACCAAAGGGGCAGGGCCGATACACCGGGGAGCTGTTTTTT
CATSGPKGQGRYTGELFF
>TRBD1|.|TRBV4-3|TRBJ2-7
TGCGCCAGCAGCCAGGGACAGGCCCACGAGCAGTACTTC
CASSQGQAHEQYF
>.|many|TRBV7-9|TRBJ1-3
TGTGCCAGCAGCCTCACAGACACCATATATTTT
CASSLTDTIYF
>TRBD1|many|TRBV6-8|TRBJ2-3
TGTGCCAGCAGTTACGCCGGGACAGGGGCAGATACGCAGTATTTT
CASSYAGTGADTQYF
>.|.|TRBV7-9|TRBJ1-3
TGTGCCAGCAGCTCTAACTCTGGAAACACCATATATTTT
CASSSNSGNTIYF
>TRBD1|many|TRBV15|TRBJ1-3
TGTGCCACCAGCGGAGGGGGCACGCACTCTGGAAACACCATATATTTT
CATSGGGTHSGNTIYF
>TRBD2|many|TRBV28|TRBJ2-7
TGTGCCAGCAGCCGGACTAGCGGGAGCTCCTACGAGCAGTACTTC
CASSRTSGSSYEQYF
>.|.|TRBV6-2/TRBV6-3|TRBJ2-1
TGTGCCAGCATCCCTGAGGGTATGGATGAGCAGTTCTTC
CASIPEGMDEQFF
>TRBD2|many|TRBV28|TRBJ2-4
TGTGCCAGCATAAGTAGCGGGAGTTACATTCAGTACTTC
CASISSGSYIQYF
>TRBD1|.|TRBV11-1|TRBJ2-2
TGTGCCAGCAGAAGGGGACAGGGGAACACCGGGGAGCTGTTTTTT
CASRRGQGNTGELFF
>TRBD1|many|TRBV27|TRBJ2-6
TGTGCCAGCAGTCCCGGGGACAGCCCCGTCCTGACTTTC
CASSPGDSPVLTF
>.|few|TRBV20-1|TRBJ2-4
TGCAGTGCAGAAGGACTAAAGGACATTCAGTACTTC
CSAEGLKDIQYF
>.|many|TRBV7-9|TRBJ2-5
TGTGCCAGCAGCTTAGAGGCCAGAGCGTGGGAGACCCAGTACTTC
CASSLEARAWETQYF
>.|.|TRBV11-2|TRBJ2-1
TGTGCCAGCAGCCCGCTGGGCACCTACAATGAGCAGTTCTTC
CASSPLGTYNEQFF
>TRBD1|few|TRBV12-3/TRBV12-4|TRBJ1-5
TGTGCCAGCACCCCGACAGGGGGCACGGGCAATCAGCCCCAGCATTTT
CASTPTGGTGNQPQHF
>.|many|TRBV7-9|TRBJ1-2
TGTGCCAGCAGCTTAGATCTGGTTGGCTACACCTTC
CASSLDLVGYTF
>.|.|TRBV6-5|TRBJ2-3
TGTGCCAGCAGTATAACCGGGACGGGGTATGATACGCAGGATTTT
CASSITGTGYDTQDF
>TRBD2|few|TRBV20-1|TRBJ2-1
TGCAGTGCGAGACTAGCGGGAGAAATAAGCGATGAGCAGTTCTTC
CSARLAGEISDEQFF
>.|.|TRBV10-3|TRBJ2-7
TGTGCCATCAAAGACACCTACTTAGCCTACGAGCAGTACTTC
CAIKDTYLAYEQYF
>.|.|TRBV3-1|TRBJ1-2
TGTGCCAGCAGCCAAGACCAAGCTAACTATGGCTACACCTTC
CASSQDQANYGYTF
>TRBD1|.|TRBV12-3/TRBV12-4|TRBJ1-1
TGTGCCAGCAGTCCCGGGACAGTCATGAACACTGAAGCTTTCTTT
CASSPGTVMNTEAFF
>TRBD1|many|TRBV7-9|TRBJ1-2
TGTGCCAGCAGCTTTGGACAGGGGGGTCTAAGTTATGGCTACACCTTC
CASSFGQGGLSYGYTF
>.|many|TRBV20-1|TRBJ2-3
TGCAGTGCTAGGTGGAGGGGCTCTCGGAGCACAGATACGCAGTATTTT
CSARWRGSRSTDTQYF
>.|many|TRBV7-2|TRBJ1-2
TGTGCCAGCAGCTTAGCGGAGAAAGGGGGAGGCTATGGCTACACCTTC
CASSLAEKGGGYGYTF
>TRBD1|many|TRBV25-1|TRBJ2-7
TGTGCCAGCAGTGAATTTACCCTCCGGGACAGATCCTACGAGCAGTACTTC
CASSEFTLRDRSYEQYF
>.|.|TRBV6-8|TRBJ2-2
TGTGCCTCCCATCGGGACGGGGAGCTGTTTTTT
CASHRDGELFF
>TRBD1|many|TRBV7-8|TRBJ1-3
TGTGCCAGCAGCTACCCCGTAACAGGGGAAAAGGCTGGAAACACCATATATTTT
CASSYPVTGEKAGNTIYF
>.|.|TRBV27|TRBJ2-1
TGTGCCAGCAGTTTGATGAAGTACCCTCTGACCTACAATGAGCAGTTCTTC
CASSLMKYPLTYNEQFF
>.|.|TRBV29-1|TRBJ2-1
TGCAGCACAGGAGTTCAGGGTAATGAGCAGTTCTTC
CSTGVQGNEQFF
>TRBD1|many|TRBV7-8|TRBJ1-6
TGTGCCGGGGGGACAGGGGGAAATTCACCCCTCCACTTT
CAGGTGGNSPLHF
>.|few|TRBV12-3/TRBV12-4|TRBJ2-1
TGTGCCAGCAGGTTTATTGGTGAGCAGTTCTTC
CASRFIGEQFF
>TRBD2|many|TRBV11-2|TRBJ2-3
TGTGCCAGCAGCTTCGGGACTAGCGGAAGCCAGGGGGCAGATACGCAGTATTTT
CASSFGTSGSQGADTQYF
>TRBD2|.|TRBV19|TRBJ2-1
TGTGCCAGTAGTAGGGGTGATGCTAGCGGGGGGTCTGAGCAGTTCTTC
CASSRGDASGGSEQFF
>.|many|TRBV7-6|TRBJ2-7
TGTGCCAGCAGCTTAGCGGTTCAAAGGACCGTCTCCTACGAGCAGTACTTC
CASSLAVQRTVSYEQYF
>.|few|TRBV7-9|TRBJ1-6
TGTGCCAGCAGCTTAGCGGCGGCTGATAATTCACCCCTCCACTTT
CASSLAAADNSPLHF
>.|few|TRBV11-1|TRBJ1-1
TGTGCCAGCAGCCACGCGGGGTCGAACACTGAAGCTTTCTTT
CASSHAGSNTEAFF
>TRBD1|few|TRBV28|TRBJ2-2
TGTGCCAGCAATCTTATCGGGACAGGGCGCACCGGGGAGCTGTTTTTT
CASNLIGTGRTGELFF
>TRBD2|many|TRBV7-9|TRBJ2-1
TGTGCCAGCAGCCCAAAACGGCGGGAGGGCAATGAGCAGTTCTTC
CASSPKRREGNEQFF
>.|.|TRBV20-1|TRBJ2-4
TGCAGTGCTAGAGAGGAGCCCAAAAACATTCAGTACTTC
CSAREEPKNIQYF
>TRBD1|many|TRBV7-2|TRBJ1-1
TGTGCCAGCAGCCCGCGGGCAGGGGGAGAAGCTTTCTTT
CASSPRAGGEAFF
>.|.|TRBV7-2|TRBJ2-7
TGTGCCAGCAGCTCCTCCCGGGGTCGGGAGCAGTACTTC
CASSSSRGREQYF
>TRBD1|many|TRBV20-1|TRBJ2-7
TGCAGTGCTTCCACCCCCGACAGGGCCGAGGGCGAGCAGTACTTC
CSASTPDRAEGEQYF
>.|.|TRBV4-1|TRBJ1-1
TGCGCCAGCAGCCCTCAGCGAGGGTCTAGCACTGAAGCTTTCTTT
CASSPQRGSSTEAFF
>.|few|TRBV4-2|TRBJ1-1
TGTGCCAGCAGCCTGGGGCTAGCCGGAGGGATCGAAGCTTTCTTT
CASSLGLAGGIEAFF
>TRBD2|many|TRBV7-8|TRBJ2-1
TGTGCCAGCAGCTTAGGTAGCGGGAGGGCCAATGAGCAGTTCTTC
CASSLGSGRANEQFF